This record concerns one T cell receptor beta chain sequence. The CDR3 is 16 residues long. Germline-derived CDR1 and CDR2 are MNHGY and SVAAGI. V dropped 2 bases and J dropped 1 base, with 12 bases sitting between them. The sample originates from a study of blood T cell repertoires in COVID-19. Method: immunoSEQ multiplex PCR; TCRdb's copy keeps in-frame clones and lacks some. The data hold 130,000 or so clones, with approximately 81% observed a single time. The V gene is TRBV6-9, the J gene TRBJ2-4; no firm D call. Source material: peripheral blood. The TCR originated in a woman in her fifties or sixties with active or convalescent COVID-19. CDR3 region: CASSYPSPGAKNIQYF. In DNA, the CDR3 is TGTGCCAGCAGTTATCCCTCCCCCGGGGCCAAAAACATTCAGTACTTC.